This entry lists 27 T cell receptor beta chains sequenced from one sample in a study of OX40 agonist ivuxolimab in advanced cancers. Repertoires were generated with immunoSEQ multiplex PCR, while TCRdb's copy carries only in-frame clones and drops some. The table records 100,000 to 120,000 clones, approximately 89% of them present only once. The input for sequencing was CD4+ or CD8+ T cells sorted from blood, taken in a trial of the OX40 agonist ivuxolimab. The receptors were gathered from an adult with an advanced solid tumor such as melanoma, head and neck, liver or kidney cancer.

V usage is TRBV7-9 and J usage is TRBJ1-1; the match to TRBD1 covers 7 bases. With 3 bases clipped from V and 8 bases from J, the junction kept 3 bases outside the gene matches. Germline values: CDR1 SEHNR, CDR2 FQNEAQ (reference sequence). The length of the CDR3 is 12 residues. CDR3 in amino acids: CASSFGGQEAFF. CDR3 nucleotide sequence: TGTGCCAGCAGCTTTGGGGGACAGGAAGCTTTCTTT.

The rearrangement joins TRBV28 to TRBJ1-1, with D unresolved. Germline V lookup: CDR1 MDHEN, CDR2 SYDVKM. Between the trimmed V and J ends, which lost 6 bases and 4 bases, there was a span of 6 bases. The CDR3 has 11 amino acids. In nucleotides, the CDR3 is TGTGCCAGCAGGGGCGCCACTGAAGCTTTCTTT. This sequence encodes CASRGATEAFF.

This rearrangement joins TRBV6-5 to TRBJ2-7; 9 positions match TRBD2. The CDR3 totals 16 residues. The germline CDR1 and CDR2 sequences are MNHEY and SVGAGI. The trim removed 0 bases at V and 0 bases at J, leaving 3 bases unmatched. In DNA form, the CDR3 reads TGTGCCAGCAGTTACTCGGTAGCGGGGGACTCCTACGAGCAGTACTTC. It codes for CASSYSVAGDSYEQYF.

V gene TRBV2 combines with J gene TRBJ2-5, with 10 bases identical to TRBD2. Unmatched junction bases numbered 10, after V lost 7 bases and J lost 5 bases. This CDR3 region has 15 residues. The germline V gene has CDR1 SNHLY and CDR2 FYNNEI. The CDR3 coding sequence is TGTGCCAGCACCGACCTAGCGGGAGTCGGGGAGACCCAGTACTTC. Protein product: CASTDLAGVGETQYF.

CDR3 residues: CASSQERFGQGQFF. The CDR3 DNA is TGTGCCAGCAGCCAAGAGCGATTTGGTCAGGGGCAGTTCTTC. The genes are TRBV14 and TRBJ2-1, with D possibly TRBD1 on 5 matching bases. Germline V gene data show CDR1 as SGHDN and CDR2 as FVKESK. The ends were cut back, 0 bases at V and 12 bases at J, with 15 bases in the middle. CDR3 length: 14 amino acids. The variable domain in full, completed from reference TRBV14 and TRBJ2-1, reads EAGVTQFPSHSVIEKGQTVTLRCDPISGHDNLYWYRRVMGKEIKFLLHFVKESKQDESGMPNNRFLAERTGGTYSTLKVQPAELEDSGVYFCASSQERFGQGQFFGPGTRLTVL.

This clone has only a few counts. The V call is TRBV23-1, the J call TRBJ2-7; TRBD2 agrees at 7 bases. TRBV23-1 counts as an open reading frame of uncertain function. The CDR3 covers 17 residues. V shed 2 bases and J 0 bases; nucleotides not matched to a gene: 10. The CDR3 spells CASSQTRTRVFSYEQYF. The CDR3, as DNA: TGCGCCAGCAGTCAAACAAGGACTAGAGTCTTCTCCTACGAGCAGTACTTC.

The table lists this clone with a count of one. The chain links TRBV27 to TRBJ1-2; D perhaps matches TRBD1 (6 bases). CDR1 is MNHEY, CDR2 SMNVEV, per germline (reference sequence). The CDR3 runs to 15 residues. Trimming cost V 5 bases and J 8 bases, with 21 bases left between them. The CDR3 region has the DNA TGTGCCAGCAGTCCCTGGACAGTTAAAAGGGGAGGCTACACCTTC. Translating it yields CASSPWTVKRGGYTF.

This chain joins TRBV1 and TRBJ2-7; TRBD1, the table's D call, was not compared with the DNA. TRBV1 constitutes a pseudogene. CDR3 size: 16 residues. The CDR3 DNA sequence: TGCACCGCTTGGGGCTTTTGGCTCCAATTCGCCTACGAGCAGTACTTC. Translating gives CTAWGFWLQFAYEQYF.

V usage is TRBV5-4 and J usage is TRBJ2-5; 7 nucleotides align to TRBD1. The trim removed 4 bases at V and 1 base at J, leaving 4 bases unmatched. Germline CDR1 reads SGHNT; CDR2 reads YYREEE (reference sequence). The CDR3 has 14 residues. For the CDR3, the DNA is TGTGCCAGCAGCCACCACAGGGGCCAAGAGACCCAGTACTTC. It codes for CASSHHRGQETQYF. Combining the CDR3 with reference TRBV5-4 and TRBJ2-5 gives the whole variable domain ETGVTQSPTHLIKTRGQQVTLRCSSQSGHNTVSWYQQALGQGPQFIFQYYREEENGRGNFPPRFSGLQFPNYSSELNVNALELDDSALYLCASSHHRGQETQYFGPGTRLLVL.

This rearrangement joins TRBV19 to TRBJ2-3; D gene ambiguous. The CDR3 is 13 residues long. Trimming cost V 4 bases and J 4 bases, with 9 bases left between them. CDR1 is LNHDA, CDR2 SQIVND, per germline (reference sequence). CDR3 protein: CASSKAFADTQYF. The DNA of the CDR3 is TGTGCCAGTAGTAAAGCATTCGCAGATACGCAGTATTTT.

V usage is TRBV4-3 and J usage is TRBJ1-1, with 7 nucleotides matching TRBD1. CDR3 length: 16 amino acids. Germline V gene lookup returns CDR1 LGHNA and CDR2 YSLEER. J lost 6 bases, V lost 1 base, and 11 bases had no gene match. CDR3 sequence (DNA): TGCGCCAGCAGCCAAGTTCTTGGCGACAGGGTCCCTGAAGCTTTCTTT. As protein: CASSQVLGDRVPEAFF.

The J gene is TRBJ1-2, the V gene TRBV6-4; 7 bases line up with TRBD1. The V and J ends lost 5 bases and 4 bases, in that order; junction bases with no gene match: 13. The V gene's germline CDR1 is MRHNA and CDR2 SNTAGT. CDR3 size: 16 residues. CDR3 bases: TGTGCCAGCAGTCGAACGCGAGGGGGCAGCGGCTATGGCTACACCTTC. Translation: CASSRTRGGSGYGYTF.

The chain links TRBV6-1 to TRBJ1-2; no clear D. V lost 6 bases and J lost 6, with 8 bases in between. The germline gives CDR1 MNHNS, CDR2 SASEGT. CDR3 length equals 11 residues. The DNA of the CDR3 is TGTGCCAGCAGCCACCCCAATGGCTACACCTTC. Its protein product is CASSHPNGYTF.

This chain connects TRBV18 to TRBJ2-1; D is perhaps TRBD2 (6 bases). There are 15 residues in the CDR3. The V end was cut by 3 bases, the J end by 7 bases, with 16 bases between. Germline lookup yields CDR1 KGHSH and CDR2 LQKENI. CDR3 in amino acids: CASSPPASGRNEQFF. CDR3 nucleotide sequence: TGTGCCAGCTCACCCCCGGCAAGCGGGCGAAATGAGCAGTTCTTC. Complete variable domain (other parts from reference TRBV18 and TRBJ2-1): NAGVMQNPRHLVRRRGQEARLRCSPMKGHSHVYWYRQLPEEGLKFMVYLQKENIIDESGMPKERFSAEFPKEGPSILRIQQVVRGDSAAYFCASSPPASGRNEQFFGPGTRLTVL.

The CDR3 DNA sequence: TGTGCCACCAGCAGAGATCGGCAGACCCAGTACTTC. This codes for CATSRDRQTQYF. The rearrangement links TRBV15 to TRBJ2-5; D ambiguous. With 0 bases removed from V and 6 bases from J, the gap between germline ends came to 5 bases. CDR3 length equals 12 residues. Germline V lookup: CDR1 LNHNV, CDR2 YYDKDF (reference sequence). Supplemented by reference TRBV15 and TRBJ2-5, the full variable domain reads DAMVIQNPRYQVTQFGKPVTLSCSQTLNHNVMYWYQQKSSQAPKLLFHYYDKDFNNEADTPDNFQSRRPNTSFCFLDIRSPGLGDTAMYLCATSRDRQTQYFGPGTRLLVL.

The chain uses TRBV9 and TRBJ1-2; D is undetermined. Trimming removed 4 bases at V and 1 base at J, with 11 bases between. The germline V gene has CDR1 SGDLS and CDR2 YYNGEE. The CDR3 totals 14 residues. CDR3 coding DNA: TGTGCCAGCAGCTTAGGACCGGATAACTATGGCTACACCTTC. Amino acids: CASSLGPDNYGYTF.

The rearrangement uses TRBV5-1 and TRBJ2-3; 7 bases align to TRBD2. Looked up from germline, CDR1 is SGHRS and CDR2 is YFSETQ. Trimming took 0 bases from V and 3 from J; bases not matched to a gene: 4. This CDR3 is 15 amino acids long. The CDR3: CASSLGGRVTDTQYF. The CDR3 coding sequence is TGCGCCAGCAGCTTGGGAGGGAGGGTTACAGATACGCAGTATTTT.

The chain couples TRBV5-4 to TRBJ2-1; maybe TRBD1 (5 bases). Trimming left V 2 bases short and J 5 bases short, with 14 bases between. CDR1 and CDR2 from the germline V gene are SGHNT and YYREEE (reference sequence). The CDR3 runs 15 residues. CDR3 region: CASSLNDRVNNEQFF. The CDR3 nucleotides are TGTGCCAGCAGCTTAAACGACAGAGTGAACAATGAGCAGTTCTTC. Filled out from reference TRBV5-4 and TRBJ2-1, the complete variable domain reads ETGVTQSPTHLIKTRGQQVTLRCSSQSGHNTVSWYQQALGQGPQFIFQYYREEENGRGNFPPRFSGLQFPNYSSELNVNALELDDSALYLCASSLNDRVNNEQFFGPGTRLTVL.

This chain connects TRBV4-3 to TRBJ2-3; TRBD2 matches at 7 bases. With 1 base clipped from V and 8 bases from J, the junction kept 15 bases outside the gene matches. The germline V gene has CDR1 LGHNA and CDR2 YSLEER. This CDR3 spans 17 amino acids. CDR3 DNA: TGCGCCAGCAGCCAAGTAGATGGGCTAGCGGTAGGAAGTACGCAGTATTTT. Protein sequence: CASSQVDGLAVGSTQYF.

This chain joins TRBV14 and TRBJ2-3, with a tentative D call TRBD2 (6 bases). The CDR3 covers 15 residues. Trimming shortened V by 2 bases and J by 2 bases, and 11 bases separated the two germline ends. Germline V gene sequence: CDR1 SGHDN, CDR2 FVKESK. CDR3 DNA: TGTGCCAGCAGCCAAACCCGGGGGTACACAGATACGCAGTATTTT. Encoded protein: CASSQTRGYTDTQYF.

J is TRBJ2-7 and V is TRBV5-1; 8 nucleotides line up with TRBD1. The CDR3 runs 13 residues. CDR1 and CDR2 from the germline V gene are SGHRS and YFSETQ. Trimming took 1 base from V and 9 from J; bases not matched to a gene: 6. CDR3 sequence (DNA): TGCGCCAGCAGCTTGATTCTGGGGACAGGGCAGTACTTC. Protein sequence: CASSLILGTGQYF.

The genes are TRBV18 and TRBJ1-4; D possibly corresponds to TRBD1 (5 bases). The CDR3 length is 15 residues. V gave up 0 bases and J gave up 4 bases, with 9 bases separating them. Germline V lookup: CDR1 KGHSH, CDR2 LQKENI. CDR3 sequence (DNA): TGTGCCAGCTCACCACCGGAGGGGTATAATGAAAAACTGTTTTTT. Translated: CASSPPEGYNEKLFF.

V gene TRBV27 combines with J gene TRBJ2-1; 8 positions match TRBD2. CDR3 size: 16 residues. Germline V gene sequence: CDR1 MNHEY, CDR2 SMNVEV (reference sequence). The junction had 9 bases not matched to a gene; V was cut back by 3 bases and J by 5 bases. CDR3 region: CASSFLRGGFDNEQFF. The CDR3 DNA sequence: TGTGCCAGCAGTTTCCTCCGGGGGGGTTTCGACAATGAGCAGTTCTTC.

The genes are TRBV27 and TRBJ2-7; D unclear. Germline V gene lookup returns CDR1 MNHEY and CDR2 SMNVEV (reference sequence). This CDR3 comprises 13 residues. V was trimmed by 0 bases and J by 8 bases, leaving 11 bases between them. CDR3 residues: CASSLSEVAQQYF. The CDR3, as DNA: TGTGCCAGCAGTTTATCGGAAGTGGCCCAGCAGTACTTC.

J is TRBJ1-2 and V is TRBV14; 7 bases agree with TRBD1. With V trimmed by 4 bases and J by 4 bases, 6 bases remained unmatched. Germline CDR1 is SGHDN and CDR2 is FVKESK. There are 14 residues in the CDR3. The CDR3: CASSPGQNFYGYTF. The CDR3 DNA follows: TGTGCCAGCAGCCCGGGACAGAATTTCTATGGCTACACCTTC. Full variable domain (rest looked up from reference TRBV14 and TRBJ1-2): EAGVTQFPSHSVIEKGQTVTLRCDPISGHDNLYWYRRVMGKEIKFLLHFVKESKQDESGMPNNRFLAERTGGTYSTLKVQPAELEDSGVYFCASSPGQNFYGYTFGSGTRLTVV.

The chain is built from TRBV27 and TRBJ1-2; possibly TRBD1 for D (6 bases). The germline V gene encodes CDR1 MNHEY and CDR2 SMNVEV (reference sequence). The CDR3 totals 13 residues. The V end lost 9 bases, the J end lost 1 base, and 12 bases lay between the germline ends. This CDR3 is CASSRDNNYGYTF. CDR3 nucleotides: TGTGCCAGTAGCAGGGACAATAACTATGGCTACACCTTC.

The chain links TRBV7-2 to TRBJ1-1, with D perhaps matching TRBD1 (5 bases). V gave up 1 base and J gave up 12 bases, with 18 bases separating them. CDR1 is SGHTA, CDR2 FQGNSA, per germline. The CDR3 has 14 residues. This CDR3 is CASSLGGTGKESFF. The CDR3 DNA sequence: TGTGCCAGCAGCTTAGGTGGGACCGGGAAGGAATCTTTCTTT.